This TCR beta chain is drawn from a study of blood T cell repertoires in COVID-19. Study-level information: Acute and convalescent COVID-19 samples came from the United States, Italy and Spain. From T cells, B-cell-depleted T cells, or PBMCs came the material, which was cDNA or gDNA.

The CDR3 contains 14 residues. J lost 4 bases, V lost 7 bases, and 9 bases had no gene match. Germline values: CDR1 SNHLY, CDR2 FYNNEI. Authors' analysis steps: For nucleated cells, counts were estimated from reference gene primer amplification. This table comes from immunoSEQ multiplex PCR, and its TCRdb copy is limited to in-frame clones, with some not included. V and J calls plus clone size are reproduced from that table; the DNA served to infer D and trimming. The sample holds 70,000 to 80,000 clones, 82% seen once. The sequenced sample was peripheral blood. The clonotype was recovered from a woman of 80 years or more with acute or convalescent COVID-19. V gene TRBV2 combines with J gene TRBJ2-5, with 7 bases lining up with TRBD2. The CDR3 DNA sequence: TGTGCCAGCACCCTAGCGGAAGGAGGAGAGACCCAGTACTTC. This translates into CASTLAEGGETQYF.